The 3 T cell receptor beta chains below all came from one sample that was sequenced in a study of shared clonotypes between healthy human individuals. Clones were read by immunoSEQ multiplex PCR, and TCRdb kept only the in-frame ones, dropping some. The table shows 550,000 to 800,000 clones, with around 72% occurring only once. Specimen: memory CD4+ T cells sorted from blood. The subset is: CD45RA-negative fraction. These receptor sequences come from a woman in her thirties in good health.

This clone was counted only a few times. The rearrangement uses TRBV27 and TRBJ2-4, with a tentative D call TRBD2 (6 bases). Between the trimmed V and J ends, which lost 2 bases and 1 base, there was a span of 18 bases. The V gene's germline CDR1 is MNHEY and CDR2 SMNVEV (reference sequence). The CDR3 extends over 18 amino acids. This CDR3 reads CASSLIGVSGEAKNIQYF. CDR3 DNA sequence: TGTGCCAGCAGTTTAATCGGTGTGTCGGGAGAGGCCAAAAACATTCAGTACTTC.

The J gene is TRBJ2-1, the V gene TRBV28; 7 bases match TRBD2. From germline, CDR1 is MDHEN and CDR2 SYDVKM. The CDR3 contains 14 residues. V lost 8 bases to trimming and J lost 6 bases; unmatched junction nucleotides: 10. CDR3 amino acids: CASGNRRETNEQFF. The CDR3 nucleotides read TGTGCCAGCGGTAATCGGCGGGAGACCAATGAGCAGTTCTTC.

As concerns this clone: This sample also contains other DNA sequences that code for the same CDR3. The chain links TRBV30 to TRBJ2-7; no clear D. This CDR3 comprises 12 residues. V was shortened by 4 bases and J by 0 bases, with 7 bases between the two germline ends. Looked up from germline, CDR1 is GTSNPN and CDR2 is SVGIG (reference sequence). CDR3: CAWTTSSYEQYF. CDR3 nucleotides: TGTGCCTGGACTACCAGCTCCTACGAGCAGTACTTC.